This T cell receptor (beta chain) was recorded in a study of identifying expanded T cells in peripheral blood. This clone was seen a few times. What it recognizes is unknown. The limits of the CDR3 on the DNA are not certain, so only TCRdb's listed CDR3 is given. Here immunoSEQ multiplex PCR was the method, and the copy in TCRdb shows in-frame clones only, minus some. The table shows 120,000 or so clones, with around four fifths occurring only once. Points from the study as a whole: Technical replicates showed approximately 1.2 changed clones; approximately 2 weeks 15 to 20; four weeks 19. Clone count variance between approximately two-week samples rose with total template count.

The sample comprised blood. The TCR was taken from a person between 18 and 75 years old in good health.

This CDR3 reads CASSSSGTSSYEQYF. The chain has TRBV6-5 and TRBJ2-7; the listed D gene, TRBD1, was not tested against the DNA. The CDR3 numbers 15 amino acids, ends counted. Germline CDR1 and CDR2: MNHEY and SVGAGI.